Below, 15 T cell receptor beta chains from the same sample are listed, as sequenced in a study of blood T cells in healthy people across ages. A second roughly 6 to 11 cycle PCR used barcoded and J-beta primers. TCRdb itself ran the 5' RACE reads through MiXCR, one entry per CDR3 protein. Here the sample spans about 1.5 million distinct CDR3 sequences, about 43% being singletons. Material for sequencing was blood. All receptors derive from a woman younger than 35 in good health.

This clonotype was detected only a few times. The chain links TRBV29-1 to TRBJ2-7; a weak D match, TRBD1 (5 bases). Trimming took 4 bases from V and 3 from J, leaving 10 bases between them. The CDR3 runs to 12 residues. Germline lookup yields CDR1 SQVTM and CDR2 ANQGSEA. In DNA, the CDR3 is TGCAGCGTTGGTAGACAGAGCTACGAGCAGTACTTC. Encoded protein: CSVGRQSYEQYF.

The gene calls are TRBV12-3 or TRBV12-4 and TRBJ2-5, with D unresolved. Trimming shortened V by 7 bases and J by 3 bases, and 15 bases separated the two germline ends. The CDR3 loop spans 14 amino acids. CDR3 DNA: TGTGCCAGCACCATGACCCCGGCGAAAGAGACCCAGTACTTC. This translates into CASTMTPAKETQYF.

This chain uses TRBV10-1 with TRBJ1-1; D is perhaps TRBD1 (6 bases). Germline V gene sequence: CDR1 WNHNN, CDR2 SYGVQD (reference sequence). There are 17 residues in the CDR3. V gave up 6 bases and J gave up 9 bases, with 29 bases separating them. The CDR3 sequence is CASRGPSGTRSDKKAFF. The CDR3 DNA follows: TGCGCCAGCAGGGGCCCTTCGGGGACAAGGAGCGACAAAAAAGCTTTCTTT.

The chain has TRBV10-3 and TRBJ2-5; 13 bases are shared with TRBD2. J gave up 3 bases and V 3 bases, and 4 bases lay outside the gene matches. CDR1 and CDR2 from the germline V gene are ENHRY and SYGVKD. The CDR3 has 16 amino acids. The CDR3 coding sequence is TGTGCCATCAGTGACGCCGGGACTAGCGGGGAAGAGACCCAGTACTTC. Translating gives CAISDAGTSGEETQYF.

This clonotype was counted only a few times. The genes are TRBV25-1 and TRBJ2-2; 7 bases map to TRBD1. The germline gives CDR1 MGHDK, CDR2 SYGVNS. This CDR3 contains 15 residues. The ends lost 4 bases at V and 4 bases at J; junction bases unmatched: 6. The CDR3 DNA reads as TGTGCCAGCAGTGTCTGGGGGACAGCCACCGGGGAGCTGTTTTTT. This codes for CASSVWGTATGELFF.

In nucleotides, the CDR3 is TGCGCCAGCAGCCTTATCGGAGGTCGGGCCAAAGCAGATACGCAGTATTTT. This gives the protein CASSLIGGRAKADTQYF. This chain links TRBV5-1 with TRBJ2-3, with D maybe TRBD2 (5 bases). The germline CDR1 and CDR2 sequences are SGHRS and YFSETQ. Trimming shortened V by 4 bases and J by 4 bases, and 22 bases separated the two germline ends. The CDR3 extends over 17 amino acids.

J is TRBJ2-3 and V is TRBV10-3, with 11 positions matching TRBD1. The CDR3 contains 16 residues. After removal of 10 bases from V and 2 bases from J, the junction contained 11 bases not matched to a gene. Germline V gene lookup returns CDR1 ENHRY and CDR2 SYGVKD. The CDR3 DNA reads TGTGCCACACAAACCGGGACAGGGGGTACCACAGATACGCAGTATTTT. It codes for CATQTGTGGTTDTQYF.

This clonotype came up a few times. This chain joins TRBV29-1 and TRBJ2-1; 13 nucleotides align to TRBD2. The CDR3 has 16 residues. Germline V gene sequence: CDR1 SQVTM, CDR2 ANQGSEA. V dropped 6 bases and J dropped 4; count of bases not matched to a gene: 9. This CDR3 is CSVEKGTSGKYNEQFF. The CDR3 DNA reads TGCAGCGTCGAAAAAGGGACTAGCGGGAAATACAATGAGCAGTTCTTC.

This chain links TRBV5-1 with TRBJ2-1; 10 nucleotides align to TRBD2. Gene TRBJ2-7 matches the end of the DNA better, so the J call may be wrong. Germline-derived CDR1 and CDR2 are SGHRS and YFSETQ. This CDR3 region has 15 residues. The CDR3 region is CASRPTSGINNEQYF. Written as DNA, the CDR3 is TGCGCCAGCAGGCCTACTAGCGGGATAAACAATGAGCAGTACTTC.

This CDR3 reads CASSPRGSATYEQYF. Here the CDR3 DNA reads TGTGCCAGCAGTCCCCGTGGCAGCGCAACCTACGAGCAGTACTTC. V is TRBV27 and J is TRBJ2-7; D call uncertain. The CDR3 runs 15 residues. Germline CDR1 reads MNHEY; CDR2 reads SMNVEV (reference sequence). Deletions cut 5 bases from V and 2 bases from J, with 16 bases between.

The chain recombines TRBV2 with TRBJ1-1, with TRBD1 as a possible D gene (5 bases). Germline-derived CDR1 and CDR2 are SNHLY and FYNNEI. The CDR3 covers 11 residues. Trimming took off 7 bases at V and 8 bases at J, with 11 bases between the two ends. This CDR3 reads CASMRDVEAFF. As DNA, the CDR3 is TGTGCCAGCATGAGGGACGTGGAAGCTTTCTTT.

V gene TRBV20-1 combines with J gene TRBJ1-1; D uncertain. CDR3 length: 10 amino acids. V dropped 4 bases and J dropped 13 bases, with 13 bases sitting between them. From germline, CDR1 is DFQATT and CDR2 SNEGSKA (reference sequence). DNA of the CDR3: TGCAGTGCTAAGGCGGTCCGCCTTTTCTTT. Encoded protein: CSAKAVRLFF.

The chain couples TRBV12-3 or TRBV12-4 to TRBJ2-5; tentative D call: TRBD1 (5 bases). The CDR3 runs to 14 residues. Trimming cost V 1 base and J 2 bases, with 8 bases left between them. CDR3 nucleotides: TGTGCCAGCAGTTTAGTAGGGGTTCAAGAGACCCAGTACTTC. This encodes CASSLVGVQETQYF.

The chain joins TRBV10-3 to TRBJ1-2; 9 bases agree with TRBD1. The junction had 6 bases not matched to a gene; V was cut back by 7 bases and J by 6 bases. CDR3 size: 13 residues. Germline CDR1 reads ENHRY; CDR2 reads SYGVKD. CDR3 amino acids: CAITPGQGDGYTF. The CDR3 DNA reads as TGTGCCATCACCCCGGGACAGGGAGATGGCTACACCTTC.

V and J are TRBV11-2 and TRBJ2-6; 9 bases match TRBD1. CDR3 length equals 21 residues. Germline V gene sequence: CDR1 SGHAT, CDR2 FQNNGV. V lost 5 bases and J lost 2; bases outside the gene matches: 19. This CDR3 reads CASSHTGGKYFSAPGANVLTF. CDR3 DNA sequence: TGTGCCAGCAGCCATACAGGGGGCAAGTATTTTTCTGCTCCTGGGGCCAACGTCCTGACTTTC.